This T cell receptor beta chain was obtained from a study of early T cells in non-severe SARS-CoV-2 infection. Study summary: Chains were unpaired, as sequencing was done on bulk RNA from unsorted whole blood.

Individual cDNA molecules were tagged with unique molecular identifiers. In TCRdb, the 5' RACE reads were re-called with MiXCR into one record per CDR3 protein. Here the sample spans tens of thousands of distinct CDR3 sequences, over 12% being singletons. The CDR3 runs to 14 residues. Germline CDR1 SQVTM, CDR2 ANQGSEA. Unmatched junction bases numbered 10, after V lost 7 bases and J lost 4 bases. Study conclusions and caveats: VDJdb-based matching was biased toward anti-spike CD8 responses and missed private and CD4 specificities.

This clonotype was detected only a few times. Antigen: not known. This TCR derives from an adult who was a healthcare worker with PCR-confirmed SARS-CoV-2 infection or an uninfected control (not recorded which). What was sequenced was whole blood. The chain couples TRBV29-1 to TRBJ2-1, with 7 nucleotides matching TRBD1. In nucleotides, the CDR3 is TGCAGCGCCCCGGGACAGCAAGCTTACAATGAGCAGTTCTTC. This sequence encodes CSAPGQQAYNEQFF.